This is a list of T cell receptor beta chains from one sample in a study of T-cell reconstitution after alpha-beta-depleted transplantation in children. Using its own MiXCR run on the PCR reads, TCRdb lists one record per CDR3 protein. The sample records 640,000 or so distinct CDR3 sequences, around 17% being singletons. Sequenced here: PBMCs from the stem cell graft donor, sampled from the stem cell graft. The receptors shown here come from a human donor who donated a stem cell graft to a child with acute myeloid leukemia. Each CDR3 is given with its conserved first and last residue. The order of the fields is CDR3 length, J gene, V gene, clone size, D gene, CDR3 DNA, CDR3 protein. D genes are given only for firm matches. Expanded clones get a size class; other rows say once, few or many, or leave the size out.

13,TRBJ1-4,TRBV12-3/TRBV12-4,few,-,TGTGCCAGCAGTTTCAGTCACACAGAAAAACTGTTTTTT,CASSFSHTEKLFF
12,TRBJ2-2,TRBV20-1,-,-,TGCAGTGCCCTAGGAGGGGGCGGGGAGCTGTTTTTT,CSALGGGGELFF
16,TRBJ2-3,TRBV18,-,TRBD1,TGTGCCAGCTCACCACCGGGACAGGGGGCTGCAGATACGCAGTATTTT,CASSPPGQGAADTQYF
18,TRBJ2-1,TRBV11-2,many,TRBD2,TGTGCCAGCAGCTTAGGTGGCGGGGGGCTTAGCTCCTACAATGAGCAGTTCTTC,CASSLGGGGLSSYNEQFF
21,TRBJ2-1,TRBV10-3,few,TRBD1,TGTGCCATCAGTGACCCGGTAACCGAAGACAGGGGGCCCGACATCGCCAATGAGCAGTTCTTC,CAISDPVTEDRGPDIANEQFF
14,TRBJ1-1,TRBV12-3/TRBV12-4,-,-,TGTGCCAGCAGTCCGGGACTGGGAAACACTGAAGCTTTCTTT,CASSPGLGNTEAFF
13,TRBJ1-6,TRBV6-6,many,-,TGTGCCAGCAGTTACGGACAGAATTCACCCCTCCACTTT,CASSYGQNSPLHF
16,TRBJ1-1,TRBV4-3,few,-,TGCGCCAGCAGCCAAGATCGGGGAGGGGTTTGGGCTGAAGCTTTCTTT,CASSQDRGGVWAEAFF
15,TRBJ1-3,TRBV6-5,many,-,TGTGCCAGCAGAAATTCGATGGACGGGGGAAACACCATATATTTT,CASRNSMDGGNTIYF
15,TRBJ1-1,TRBV4-3,-,-,TGCGCCAGCAGCCAAGGTCGGACAGCATACACTGAAGCTTTCTTT,CASSQGRTAYTEAFF
14,TRBJ1-2,TRBV9,many,-,TGTGCCAGCAGCGGCAGGGATGCGAGCTATGGCTACACCTTC,CASSGRDASYGYTF
15,TRBJ1-5,TRBV12-3/TRBV12-4,many,-,TGTGCCAGCAGTTTAAAGGGCTCGGTAGGTCAGCCCCAGCATTTT,CASSLKGSVGQPQHF
17,TRBJ1-4,TRBV20-1,many,TRBD1,TGCAGTGCTAGAGATAGGGACGGACAGGACCTTTCAGGAAAACTGTTTTTT,CSARDRDGQDLSGKLFF
17,TRBJ2-6,TRBV6-2/TRBV6-3,few,TRBD1,TGTGCCAGCAGTACCGGACAGGGTCTAGCTGGGGCCAACGTCCTGACTTTC,CASSTGQGLAGANVLTF
15,TRBJ1-5,TRBV4-2,-,-,TGTGCCAGCAGCCAAGTTCTCGGGAACAATCAGCCCCAGCATTTT,CASSQVLGNNQPQHF
15,TRBJ1-5,TRBV7-2,few,TRBD1,TGTGCCAGCAGCCCAGGGGGGAGAGTAGGTCAGCCCCAGCATTTT,CASSPGGRVGQPQHF
14,TRBJ2-1,TRBV20-1,few,-,TGCAGTGCGCAACTAGGGGATTGGCGCAATGAGCAGTTCTTC,CSAQLGDWRNEQFF
17,TRBJ2-5,TRBV2,-,TRBD2,TGTGCCAGCAGTGAGAAGAGTCAGCGGGGCCTTAAAGAGACCCAGTACTTC,CASSEKSQRGLKETQYF
14,TRBJ1-2,TRBV20-1,-,TRBD1,TGCAGTGCTAGACCTCTCGGACAGGTCTATGGCTACACCTTC,CSARPLGQVYGYTF
14,TRBJ2-1,TRBV7-2,-,TRBD2,TGTGCCAGCAAATTCGTCGGGGGGACCGATGAGCAGTTCTTC,CASKFVGGTDEQFF
17,TRBJ2-2,TRBV6-5,-,TRBD1,TGTGCCAGCAGTTTCGACGGGACAGGGATGAACACCGGGGAGCTGTTTTTT,CASSFDGTGMNTGELFF
17,TRBJ2-4,TRBV4-1,-,-,TGCGCCAGCAGCCAAGTCGCAGGGAACCTAGCCAAAAACATTCAGTACTTC,CASSQVAGNLAKNIQYF